This T cell receptor beta chain is drawn from a study of cytomegalovirus exposure and HLA in healthy donors (dated by TCRdb to about 2017). Regarding the study in general: An earlier analysis of some 550 of the donors reported roughly 300 Gb of sequence data and 120 million or so unique TCR beta sequences from 150 million to 200 million T cells. Donor age, sex, ethnicity and CMV serostatus were compiled alongside the repertoire data. The aim of the study was to test whether cataloging public T cell receptors could identify signatures of past pathogen exposure. A later genetic analysis used genome-wide SNP genotypes for about 60% of the roughly 700 donors, treating that subset as a discovery cohort. Among around 400 genotyped donors of the cohort, an average of approximately 220,000 unique TCR beta nucleotide sequences was sequenced per donor, of which roughly 17% were non-productive. HLA typing covered class I and class II loci at four-digit resolution. In addition to the first cohort of about 650 subjects, a separate validation cohort of around 110 different subjects was used. Every repertoire in the discovery cohort had been generated on one and the same sequencing platform. The later analysis used no new phenotypic data to find candidate immune exposures, relying instead on TCR beta sequences and their occurrence across donors. To decide whether each TCR beta V gene segment behaved as functional or pseudogenic, an earlier analysis of some 600 of the donors relied on high-throughput TCR beta sequencing. Four or five DR-DQ haplotypes were handled as single units for association and clustering because linkage in the cohort was strong. The study combined high-throughput TCR immunosequencing, statistical association of individual TCRs with disease status, and machine learning to predict cytomegalovirus infection status. The T cell repertoires of 700 or so subjects were profiled by immunosequencing and related to cytomegalovirus serostatus. A later analysis re-examined previously published TCR beta repertoires from more than 550 donors and added high-resolution HLA genotyping to investigate patterns of TCR occurrence. An early release covering some 640 HLA-typed donors comprised 250 to 350 gigabases of sequencing data and roughly 86 million unique TCR sequences. Typing coverage differed by locus: A, B, C, DRB1 and DQB1 were typed in about 620-630 donors, DQA1 in roughly 510, DPA1 in some 610, and DPB1 in 450 to 480. Of the approximately 400 genotyped donors, around 81% fell in the genetic ancestry cluster associated with self-reported Caucasian donors.

The CDR3 holds 17 amino acids from the cysteine to the phenylalanine. Only the CDR3 DNA stays, 51 bases, in frame from base 1. CDR1 and CDR2, per the germline V gene (reference sequence), are LNHDA and SQIVND. The junction carries 13 bases between V and J, which are trimmed by 2 bases and 0 bases respectively. The cohort was made up of approximately 670 healthy bone marrow donors. At the time of sampling, all cohort members were nominally healthy, though unrecorded immune exposures were likely present. The donor was CMV seropositive and belonged to the group of 250 to 350 seropositive cohort members. Every donor gave a peripheral blood sample, and the peripheral blood mononuclear cells from that sample were used for TCR beta sequencing. Genomic DNA extraction from the blood cell samples was performed with the Qiagen DNeasy Blood Extraction Kit. As for this clone: The clone's antigen remains unknown. Within one base of it there is no much larger clone, and no base qualities were kept.

Paper-wide results and their limitations: Immune exposure information for the cohort was limited to CMV serostatus. Broadly in line with IMGT annotations, most TCR beta V segments showed up in productive rearrangements about 90% or about 30% of the time in an earlier analysis of approximately 640 of the donors. A cluster of highly shared sequence variants was judged likely to represent a technical artifact of the sequencing pipeline. The 87-base-pair reads could not distinguish some IMGT-functional V segments, including TRBV6-2 and TRBV6-3, so those segments were excluded. Because some donors lacked HLA typing at each locus, the association tests relied only on the typed subset. According to a later analysis, most CMV-associated TCR beta chains appeared to be HLA-restricted, and the HLA associations seemed to be driven largely by CMV exposure. The study listed 150 to 200 TCR beta chains as associated with cytomegalovirus. While some public TCRs were present in many individuals, most TCR sequences turned up only very rarely across donors. V-gene and J-gene trimming of TCR beta chains was associated with a missense DCLRE1C variant in a later genetic analysis, and the association was replicated in an independent cohort. In both the original and validation cohorts, the classifier was reported to diagnose cytomegalovirus status with high specificity and sensitivity. Presence/absence analyses assumed roughly uniform sequencing depth across donors, an assumption that may not hold. Assigning TCR associations to individual alleles was difficult when HLA alleles, especially DR and DQ, strongly co-occurred. In vitro tests confirmed that three of the cytomegalovirus-associated TCR beta chains recognize cytomegalovirus antigens. A later analysis associated 16,951 TCR beta sequences with specific HLA alleles at a false discovery rate of 0.05. Roughly 17 rarely observed V segments, including chromosome 9 orphons, were excluded from the earlier analysis of several hundred of the donors because counts were too low. Several of the top co-occurrence clusters appeared to be linked to parvovirus B19, influenza, CMV and Epstein-Barr virus, according to a later analysis. A later analysis found that HLA-associated TCR beta chains were more clonally expanded and had lower generation probabilities than equally common non-associated chains. A further reported finding was that TCR beta sequences accurately predicted the HLA-A and HLA-B alleles for most subjects in the first cohort. This cohort had only TCR beta chains sequenced, and the lack of alpha or paired-chain data limited which features could be detected. Linkage disequilibrium might explain the correlated functional status among segregating V segments, but an unknown experimental factor could not be ruled out. In a later analysis, the rate of TCR association differed among HLA loci, with DRB1 alleles having the most associated TCRs and HLA-C alleles having the fewest. According to a later genetic analysis, donors in an Asian-associated ancestry cluster had fewer N-insertions in productive TCRs than the approximately 650-donor mean. According to the authors, the approach could potentially be generalized to other disease states and immunological phenotypes.

Receptor amplification or capture employed the immunoSEQ multiplex PCR assay. The multiplex PCR relied on a mix of 60 forward primers for TCR Vbeta segments and 13 reverse primers for TCR Jbeta segments. The CDR3 region of rearranged TCR beta genes was amplified from genomic DNA by a multiplex PCR assay. On the Illumina HiSeq System, the amplified TCR beta libraries were sequenced as 87-base-pair reads. As for how the authors treated the data: A later analysis counted about 82 million unique TCR beta chains across the 600 to 850 repertoires, and around 12 million of these chains were shared by at least two donors. Raw reads were error-corrected and collapsed into unique sequences with a nearest-neighbor algorithm that merged closely related sequences to remove PCR and sequencing errors. V, D and J gene segments were assigned by aligning CDR3 sequences to IMGT reference sequences. For a sequence to be retained, at least a six-nucleotide match to both a V gene segment and a J gene segment was required. A rearrangement counted as productive if the CDR3 had no stop codons and remained in frame with V and J, and every other rearrangement counted as non-productive. Following IMGT convention, CDR3 was defined as the stretch from the second conserved V-encoded cysteine to the conserved J-encoded phenylalanine. The earlier analysis of 587 of the donors excluded sequences that lacked an unambiguous match to a single V gene segment. In an earlier analysis of several hundred of the donors, V segments were called functional above 56.7% productive rearrangements and were called segregating when the between-donor standard deviation exceeded 5%. A statistical classification framework was developed to diagnose cytomegalovirus status using the catalog of TCR beta chain sequences. In a later analysis, TCR nucleotide sequences were compared against IMGT/GENE-DB human TR gene sequences so that V and J genes could be assigned. The TCRdist pipeline was used in a later analysis to assign CDR3 sequences and most-parsimonious VDJ recombination scenarios. In a later analysis, every TCR beta chain was defined by the combination of its CDR3 amino acid sequence and its V-gene family, and reads without a unique V-gene family were dropped. To address suspected cross-contamination and a sequencing artifact, a later analysis removed under 600 highly shared, low-generation-probability nucleotide sequences. For each public chain, a later analysis derived a clonal expansion index from normalized ranks of inferred template counts within each repertoire. In a later analysis, generation probabilities were computed with a VDJ recombination model fitted to out-of-frame rearrangements, and the resulting probabilities were checked against IGoR. Hypergeometric tests were used in a later analysis to score TCR-TCR, TCR-HLA and TCR-CMV co-occurrence, with a repertoire-size bias correction applied to the TCR pairs. In a later analysis, false discovery rates were estimated by permuting HLA or CMV assignments 20 times. In a later analysis, co-occurring TCRs were grouped with DBSCAN, and TCRdist sequence similarity was added when clustering was performed within HLA-allele-positive subsets. For co-occurrence clustering, repertoires with fewer than 30,000 or more than 120,000 public chains were excluded, along with a handful of repertoires with anomalous nucleotide sharing. Here the immuneACCESS table is served through TCRdb, limited to in-frame sequences with V and J called. Missing clones are a known gap in these copies; in checked studies unresolved V genes cover under half, and the rest lacks a known reason. That table supplies the V and J calls and clone size; D and trimming were determined from the DNA. This sample comprises about 160,000 clones, about 88% of them detected only once. In total, the top ten clones hold more than 2% of the sample.

This clonotype originated in a man aged 18 to 30 in good health and CMV-seropositive. The sequence is built from TRBV19 and TRBJ2-2; the D segment could be TRBD2, given 6 matching bases. Sequencing used PBMCs. The bases read TGTGCCAGTAGTATACCTTGGGCGGGGCCGAACACCGGGGAGCTGTTTTTT. Its translation reads: CASSIPWAGPNTGELFF.